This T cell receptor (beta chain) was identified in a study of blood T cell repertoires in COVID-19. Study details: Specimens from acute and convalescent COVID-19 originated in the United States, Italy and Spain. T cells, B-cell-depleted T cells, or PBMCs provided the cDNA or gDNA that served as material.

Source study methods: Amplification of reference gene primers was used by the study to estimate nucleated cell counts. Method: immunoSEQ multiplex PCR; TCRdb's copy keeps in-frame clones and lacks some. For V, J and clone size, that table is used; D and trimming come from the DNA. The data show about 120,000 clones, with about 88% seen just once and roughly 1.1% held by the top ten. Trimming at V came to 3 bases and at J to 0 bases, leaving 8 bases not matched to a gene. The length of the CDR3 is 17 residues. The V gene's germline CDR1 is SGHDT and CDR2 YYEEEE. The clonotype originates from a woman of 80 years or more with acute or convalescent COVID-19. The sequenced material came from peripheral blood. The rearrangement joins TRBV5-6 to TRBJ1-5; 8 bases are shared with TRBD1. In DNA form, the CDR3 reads TGTGCCAGCAGCTCCCTCAGGGGGCGGCATAGCAATCAGCCCCAGCATTTT. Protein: CASSSLRGRHSNQPQHF.